This TCR beta chain was recovered during a study of blood T cell repertoires in COVID-19. Study background: Both acute and convalescent COVID-19 samples were obtained from the United States, Italy and Spain. The cDNA or gDNA used as material had been derived from T cells, B-cell-depleted T cells, or PBMCs.

The CDR3 runs to 14 residues. Losses at the gene ends were 5 bases for V and 4 bases for J; bases not matched to a gene: 6. Germline V gene lookup returns CDR1 MNHEY and CDR2 SVGAGI. In the original processing: Quantification of nucleated cells was approximated via reference gene primer amplification. Some clones are missing from TCRdb's copy, which holds only in-frame ones; the method was immunoSEQ multiplex PCR. The V and J calls and clone size come from that table; D and trimming were worked out from the DNA. The table has tens of thousands of clones, more than 80% seen once. This TCR was recovered from a woman older than 75 with active COVID-19. Sequenced sample: peripheral blood. The gene calls are TRBV6-5 and TRBJ2-7; 9 nucleotides line up with TRBD1. CDR3 loop: CASSLRQGDYEQYF. CDR3 DNA sequence: TGTGCCAGCAGTCTCCGACAGGGGGATTACGAGCAGTACTTC.